A selection of T cell receptor beta chains follows, all from one sample in a study of T cells in Graves' hyperthyroidism and ophthalmopathy. Each CDR3 protein is one row after TCRdb ran MiXCR on the multiplex PCR reads. The sample yields approximately 49,000 distinct CDR3 sequences, less than 65% seen once. Sample: peripheral blood or thyroid tissue (not recorded which). The origin of the receptors is a man aged 18 to 35 with Graves' hyperthyroidism. The CDR3 runs from the conserved cysteine through the conserved F or W. D genes are given only for firm matches. Clone size is not always given. Where it is, it says once, few, many or a class for expanded clones.

D gene: .; V gene: TRBV30; clone size: many; J gene: TRBJ1-6; CDR3 DNA: TGTGCCTGGAGTAAAGGGATTTGGTCACCCCTCCACTTT; CDR3 protein: CAWSKGIWSPLHF
D gene: .; V gene: TRBV12-3/TRBV12-4; clone size: many; J gene: TRBJ1-2; CDR3 DNA: TGTGCCAGCAGTTTAGGCGGCAGGGTAAACTATGGCTACACCTTC; CDR3 protein: CASSLGGRVNYGYTF
D gene: TRBD1; V gene: TRBV20-1; clone size: few; J gene: TRBJ2-5; CDR3 DNA: TGCAGTGCTAGAGAGGGGACAGGGGGCCAAGAGACCCAGTACTTC; CDR3 protein: CSAREGTGGQETQYF
D gene: .; V gene: TRBV29-1; clone size: .; J gene: TRBJ2-7; CDR3 DNA: TGCAGCGTTTTTGGGTCCGACTCCTACGAGCAGTACTTC; CDR3 protein: CSVFGSDSYEQYF
D gene: TRBD2; V gene: TRBV7-2; clone size: few; J gene: TRBJ2-3; CDR3 DNA: TGTGCCAGCAGCCCTGGGAGACCAACTCTAGCGGGACGTAGCACAGATACGCAGTATTTT; CDR3 protein: CASSPGRPTLAGRSTDTQYF
D gene: .; V gene: TRBV28; clone size: many; J gene: TRBJ1-6; CDR3 DNA: TGTGCCAGCAGTTACCAGGGGTCCACCCTCCACTTT; CDR3 protein: CASSYQGSTLHF
D gene: .; V gene: TRBV2; clone size: .; J gene: TRBJ1-6; CDR3 DNA: TGTGCCAGCAGTGTTGCGGACGTGAGGAATTCACCCCTCCACTTT; CDR3 protein: CASSVADVRNSPLHF
D gene: TRBD1; V gene: TRBV12-3/TRBV12-4; clone size: .; J gene: TRBJ1-2; CDR3 DNA: TGTGCCAGCATCGGACAGGGTGTGAGTGGCTACACCTTC; CDR3 protein: CASIGQGVSGYTF
D gene: .; V gene: TRBV20-1; clone size: .; J gene: TRBJ1-5; CDR3 DNA: TGCAGTGCCAGCGGGGGGGGCAATAGCAATCAGCCCCAGCATTTT; CDR3 protein: CSASGGGNSNQPQHF
D gene: .; V gene: TRBV12-3/TRBV12-4; clone size: many; J gene: TRBJ1-1; CDR3 DNA: TGTGCCAGCAGTTTAAGTGGCAAAATGAACACTGAAGCTTTCTTT; CDR3 protein: CASSLSGKMNTEAFF
D gene: .; V gene: TRBV5-4; clone size: few; J gene: TRBJ1-5; CDR3 DNA: TGTGCCAGCAGCTTGGGCAGGGTCAATCAGCCCCAGCATTTT; CDR3 protein: CASSLGRVNQPQHF
D gene: .; V gene: TRBV7-2; clone size: .; J gene: TRBJ1-5; CDR3 DNA: TGTGCCGGCAGCCCTCGCGGAGGGATCAGCAGTCAGCCCCAGCATTTT; CDR3 protein: CAGSPRGGISSQPQHF
D gene: .; V gene: TRBV11-2; clone size: many; J gene: TRBJ2-2; CDR3 DNA: TGTGCCAGCAGCAAAAGGACGGCGAACACCGGGGAGCTGTTTTTT; CDR3 protein: CASSKRTANTGELFF
D gene: .; V gene: TRBV6-5; clone size: many; J gene: TRBJ1-3; CDR3 DNA: TGTGCCAGCAGTTACTCGAACATGGGCTCTGGAAACACCATATATTTT; CDR3 protein: CASSYSNMGSGNTIYF
D gene: .; V gene: TRBV9; clone size: .; J gene: TRBJ2-3; CDR3 DNA: TGTGCCAGCAGCGTAGCCCAGTCTAGGAAAACAGATACGCAGTATTTT; CDR3 protein: CASSVAQSRKTDTQYF
D gene: .; V gene: TRBV29-1; clone size: .; J gene: TRBJ1-2; CDR3 DNA: TGCAGCGTTGATCTCTATGGCTACACCTTC; CDR3 protein: CSVDLYGYTF
D gene: .; V gene: TRBV6-5; clone size: many; J gene: TRBJ2-7; CDR3 DNA: TGTGCCAGCAGGAGGGGGTTTTCCTACGAGCAGTACTTC; CDR3 protein: CASRRGFSYEQYF
D gene: TRBD1; V gene: TRBV24-1; clone size: .; J gene: TRBJ1-2; CDR3 DNA: TGTGCCAGCGGGACAGGGGACCTCTATGGCTACACCTTC; CDR3 protein: CASGTGDLYGYTF
D gene: .; V gene: TRBV10-3; clone size: .; J gene: TRBJ2-7; CDR3 DNA: TGTGCCATCAAGCCGGGACGGATTAGCTCCTACGAGCAGTACTTC; CDR3 protein: CAIKPGRISSYEQYF
D gene: TRBD1; V gene: TRBV6-5; clone size: many; J gene: TRBJ1-2; CDR3 DNA: TGTGCCAGCAGTTATGCGGGACAGGGGCTTAATAACTATGGCTACACCTTC; CDR3 protein: CASSYAGQGLNNYGYTF
D gene: .; V gene: TRBV7-9; clone size: many; J gene: TRBJ2-3; CDR3 DNA: TGTGCCAGCAGCTTCGGCAGGGCAAGCACAGATACGCAGTATTTT; CDR3 protein: CASSFGRASTDTQYF
D gene: TRBD1; V gene: TRBV7-2; clone size: .; J gene: TRBJ1-5; CDR3 DNA: TGTGCCAGCAGCTTGGACAGGGTGGTTCAGCCCCAGCATTTT; CDR3 protein: CASSLDRVVQPQHF
D gene: .; V gene: TRBV29-1; clone size: many; J gene: TRBJ2-7; CDR3 DNA: TGCAGCGTTGTAGCGGACAGCTACGAGCAGTACTTC; CDR3 protein: CSVVADSYEQYF
D gene: .; V gene: TRBV29-1; clone size: once; J gene: TRBJ2-7; CDR3 DNA: TGCAGCGGTACTGCTGACTACGGATCTGAGCAGTACTTC; CDR3 protein: CSGTADYGSEQYF
D gene: TRBD1; V gene: TRBV29-1; clone size: .; J gene: TRBJ2-7; CDR3 DNA: TGCAGCGTTGGTTGGGACAGGGGCTACGAGCAGTACTTC; CDR3 protein: CSVGWDRGYEQYF
D gene: TRBD1; V gene: TRBV10-3; clone size: .; J gene: TRBJ1-2; CDR3 DNA: TGTGCCATCAGTGGACAGGGGGCGGTTGGCTACACCTTC; CDR3 protein: CAISGQGAVGYTF
D gene: .; V gene: TRBV6-2/TRBV6-3; clone size: many; J gene: TRBJ1-5; CDR3 DNA: TGTGCCAGCAGTTACTCGGTCCCAGCTAGCAATCAGCCCCAGCATTTT; CDR3 protein: CASSYSVPASNQPQHF
D gene: TRBD1; V gene: TRBV7-8; clone size: few; J gene: TRBJ2-7; CDR3 DNA: TGTGCCAGCAGCTTAGGTCCATTGGGACAGGGGATCTACGAGCAGTACTTC; CDR3 protein: CASSLGPLGQGIYEQYF
D gene: TRBD1; V gene: TRBV7-6; clone size: .; J gene: TRBJ1-1; CDR3 DNA: TGTGCCAGCAGCTCCCGACAGGGGGCCATGAACACTGAAGCTTTCTTT; CDR3 protein: CASSSRQGAMNTEAFF
D gene: TRBD2; V gene: TRBV9; clone size: many; J gene: TRBJ2-3; CDR3 DNA: TGTGCCAGCAGCGTAGGTCACGGGGGGACAGATACGCAGTATTTT; CDR3 protein: CASSVGHGGTDTQYF
D gene: .; V gene: TRBV4-1; clone size: many; J gene: TRBJ2-7; CDR3 DNA: TGCGCCAGCAGCCAAGGGGATCATCGGGGGCTCTACGAGCAGTACTTC; CDR3 protein: CASSQGDHRGLYEQYF
D gene: .; V gene: TRBV19; clone size: .; J gene: TRBJ1-6; CDR3 DNA: TGTGCCAGTAGTATAGGCCAGCGGATTACCAATTCACCCCTCCACTTT; CDR3 protein: CASSIGQRITNSPLHF
D gene: .; V gene: TRBV20-1; clone size: many; J gene: TRBJ1-2; CDR3 DNA: TGCAGTGCTAGCCGACAAGAAAACTATGGCTACACCTTC; CDR3 protein: CSASRQENYGYTF
D gene: .; V gene: TRBV2; clone size: .; J gene: TRBJ1-5; CDR3 DNA: TGTGCCAGCAGTGTGGGACAAATGGAGACCCAGCATTTT; CDR3 protein: CASSVGQMETQHF
D gene: TRBD2; V gene: TRBV7-2; clone size: .; J gene: TRBJ2-7; CDR3 DNA: TGTGCCAGCAGCTTACCCAGAGCGGGGGGCCACGAGCAGTACTTC; CDR3 protein: CASSLPRAGGHEQYF